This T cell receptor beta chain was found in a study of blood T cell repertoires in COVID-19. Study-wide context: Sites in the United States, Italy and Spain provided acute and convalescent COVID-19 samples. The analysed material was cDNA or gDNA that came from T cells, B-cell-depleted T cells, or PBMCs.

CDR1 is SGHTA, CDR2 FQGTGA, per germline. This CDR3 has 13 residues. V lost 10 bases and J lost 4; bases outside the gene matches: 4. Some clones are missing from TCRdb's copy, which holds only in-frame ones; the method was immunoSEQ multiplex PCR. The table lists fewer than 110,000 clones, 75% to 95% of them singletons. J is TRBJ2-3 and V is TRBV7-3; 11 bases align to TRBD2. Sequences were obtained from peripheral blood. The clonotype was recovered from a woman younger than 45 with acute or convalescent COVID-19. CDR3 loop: CATALAGADTQYF. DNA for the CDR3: TGTGCCACCGCACTAGCGGGAGCAGATACGCAGTATTTT.